The 16 T cell receptor beta chains below come from one sample, sequenced in a study of tumor-infiltrating lymphocytes in primary liver carcinoma. Out of unsorted whole blood came the blood RNA, and germline DNA was extracted as well. The researchers produced TCR beta cDNA from around 500 ng total RNA with a constant-region primer. Libraries covering TCR beta were generated through three nested multiplex PCR rounds (using a slightly modified ARM-PCR). The opening two PCR rounds, roughly 11 cycles each, paired TRBV1-TRBV30 forward primers with a C-beta reverse primer. TCRdb re-called the multiplex PCR reads with MiXCR, one entry per CDR3 protein. Of approximately 330,000 distinct CDR3 sequences in the sample, about two thirds were seen once. Sequenced: peripheral blood. These TCRs come from a man aged 35-49 years with primary liver carcinoma and hepatitis B virus infection.

V is TRBV5-6 and J is TRBJ1-2; TRBD1 matches 7 bases. V lost 2 bases, J lost 3 bases, and 16 bases stayed unmatched. CDR3 length: 18 residues. The germline gives CDR1 SGHDT, CDR2 YYEEEE. In DNA, the CDR3 is TGTGCCAGCAGCTTAGGGTTGGGACAGTTGGGACAACACTATGGCTACACCTTC. This encodes CASSLGLGQLGQHYGYTF. The full variable domain, its missing parts supplied by reference TRBV5-6 and TRBJ1-2, is DAGVTQSPTHLIKTRGQQVTLRCSPKSGHDTVSWYQQALGQGPQFIFQYYEEEERQRGNFPDRFSGHQFPNYSSELNVNALLLGDSALYLCASSLGLGQLGQHYGYTFGSGTRLTVV.

On this clonotype itself: A read error may be the cause here, since a much bigger clone is one base away. The chain links TRBV14 to TRBJ2-7; D not resolved. The germline CDR1 and CDR2 sequences are SGHDN and FVKESK. The CDR3 totals 12 residues. CDR3 amino acids: CASSQADYEEYF. The CDR3 DNA sequence: TGTGCCAGCAGCCAAGCAGATTACGAGGAGTACTTC.

Points on this clonotype: Possible read error: a much larger clone is one base away. The chain joins TRBV6-1 to TRBJ2-1, with 9 bases fitting TRBD2. J gave up 5 bases and V 7 bases, and 9 bases lay outside the gene matches. Germline CDR1 and CDR2: MNHNS and SASEGT. There are 15 residues in the CDR3. The CDR3 nucleotides read TGTGCCAGCATAATACCAGCGGGGGGCAACAATGAGCAGTTCTTC. It is translated as CASIIPAGGNNEQFF.

Comments on this clonotype: A much bigger clone sits one base away, suggesting this may be a read error. The chain combines TRBV4-1 with TRBJ2-4, with 11 bases fitting TRBD1. Germline V gene data show CDR1 as MGHRA and CDR2 as YSYEKL. CDR3 length equals 17 residues. The V gene end was trimmed by 7 bases and the J gene end by 1 base; junction bases not matched to a gene: 9. The CDR3 DNA is TGCGCCAGCAACCACGTTGGACAGGGGGCGGCCAAAAACATTCAGTACTTC. This encodes CASNHVGQGAAKNIQYF.

This clonotype appeared many times. The CDR3 loop reads CASTDDSYEQYF. CDR3 sequence (DNA): TGTGCCAGCACGGACGACTCCTACGAGCAGTACTTC. The J gene is TRBJ2-7, the V gene TRBV12-3 or TRBV12-4; D gene uncertain. CDR3 length: 12 residues. Trimming removed 7 bases at V and 0 bases at J, with 7 bases between.

With respect to this clonotype: One junction end disagrees with the germline gene, perhaps due to a read error. The gene calls are TRBV6-1 and TRBJ2-2, with D possibly TRBD2 on 6 matching bases. This CDR3 contains 15 residues. The germline CDR1 and CDR2 sequences are MNHNS and SASEGT. CDR3: CASGEGTSNTWELFF. The CDR3 DNA reads as TGTGCCAGCGGTGAAGGGACTTCGAACACCTGGGAGCTGTTTTTT.

Turning to this clonotype: An end of the junction does not agree with germline; a read error may underlie this. The chain joins TRBV29-1 to TRBJ2-6, with D possibly matching TRBD1 (5 bases). CDR1 and CDR2 (germline): SQVTM, ANQGSEA. CDR3 length equals 15 residues. CDR3 sequence reads: CSVEDRTPGTNVLTF. In nucleotides, the CDR3 is TGCAGCGTTGAAGACAGGACACCTGGGACCAACGTCCTGACTTTC.

With regard to this clonotype: A clone one base away is much larger, so this may be a read error. The V and J genes are TRBV5-5 and TRBJ2-1, with TRBD2 identical over 9 bases. In germline, CDR1 is SGHKS, CDR2 YYEKEE (reference sequence). The V and J ends lost 6 bases and 6 bases, in that order; junction bases with no gene match: 10. This CDR3 contains 15 residues. CDR3 sequence: CASTPGIAGVNEQFF. As DNA, the CDR3 is TGTGCCAGCACCCCCGGAATAGCGGGAGTCAATGAGCAGTTCTTC.

In regard to this clonotype: A much larger clone sits a single nucleotide away, making a read error possible. As DNA, the CDR3 is TGTGCCAGCAGTTACGAGGGACGGTCTCTCACGCAGTATTTT. Its translation: CASSYEGRSLTQYF. The rearrangement joins TRBV6-2 or TRBV6-3 to TRBJ2-3, with D perhaps given as TRBD1 or TRBD2 (5 bases each). Per germline, CDR1 MNHEY and CDR2 SVGEGT. The CDR3 covers 14 residues. The germline V and J ends were trimmed by 2 bases and 9 bases, with 15 bases remaining between them.

As to this clonotype: An end of the junction does not agree with germline; a read error may underlie this. This rearrangement joins TRBV6-5 to TRBJ2-1; D possibly uses TRBD1 or TRBD2 (7 bases each). CDR1 is MNHEY and CDR2 is SVGAGI in the germline V gene. There are 15 residues in the CDR3. The CDR3: CASTPLQGTILAWIF. The DNA for the CDR3 is TGTGCCAGCACCCCCTTACAGGGGACTATCCTCGCATGGATCTTC.

In its sample, this clonotype was seen a few times. The chain recombines TRBV6-1 with TRBJ2-7, with 12 bases matching TRBD1. Germline lookup yields CDR1 MNHNS and CDR2 SASEGT. V shed 2 bases and J 7 bases; nucleotides not matched to a gene: 9. The CDR3 covers 16 residues. The CDR3 here is CASSERLGTGGREQYF. The CDR3 DNA reads TGTGCCAGCAGTGAACGGTTAGGGACAGGGGGCCGAGAGCAGTACTTC.

Comment on this clonotype: Just one base apart from a much larger clone, this may be a read error. The CDR3 carries no conserved terminal phenylalanine or tryptophan, so it likely arises from a read error. The chain uses TRBV6-1 and TRBJ2-7, with TRBD1 identical over 12 bases. Germline V lookup: CDR1 MNHNS, CDR2 SASEGT. The CDR3 sequence is 18 residues long. Trimming took 0 bases from V and 2 from J; bases not matched to a gene: 8. CDR3 in DNA: TGTGCCAGCAGTGAAGCGCTTTTCGGGACAGGGGGCACCTACGAGCAGTACTTG. Translated: CASSEALFGTGGTYEQYL.

A remark on this clonotype: A read error is possible here, since a much larger clone lies one base away. V gene TRBV12-3 or TRBV12-4 combines with J gene TRBJ2-5; no definite D call. The V and J ends lost 5 bases and 3 bases respectively, with 7 bases between them. The length of the CDR3 is 12 residues. The CDR3 nucleotides are TGTGCCAGCAGTGTTTCGGAAGAGACCCAGTACTTC. It translates to CASSVSEETQYF.

Turning to this clonotype: At one end, the junction sequence differs from germline, possibly due to a read error. V and J are TRBV4-1 and TRBJ2-3; TRBD2 agrees at 9 bases. CDR3 length equals 15 residues. Germline CDR1 reads MGHRA; CDR2 reads YSYEKL. The CDR3 DNA is TGTGCCAGTAGGGCTCGGCGGGAGGGCCCCCATACGCAGTATTTT. Encoded protein: CASRARREGPHTQYF.

This clonotype has a count of ten or more. The chain couples TRBV5-4 to TRBJ2-7; 16 bases match TRBD2. Germline loops: CDR1 SGHNT, CDR2 YYREEE (reference sequence). This CDR3 contains 13 residues. Unmatched junction bases numbered 5, after V lost 4 bases and J lost 13 bases. CDR3 amino acids: CASSPGLAGGIYF. The CDR3 coding sequence is TGTGCCAGCAGCCCGGGACTAGCGGGAGGGATCTACTTC.

The V call is TRBV5-1, the J call TRBJ2-5, with D possibly matching TRBD1 (6 bases). CDR3 length: 19 residues. Looked up from germline, CDR1 is SGHRS and CDR2 is YFSETQ. The ends were cut back, 4 bases at V and 4 bases at J, with 29 bases in the middle. In DNA form, the CDR3 reads TGCGCCAGCAGCCCAAGCTTTCAGGGGCCCCTGGGCCAGGGAGAGACCCAGTACTTC. This gives the protein CASSPSFQGPLGQGETQYF.